Presented here are 24 T cell receptor beta chains from one specimen sequenced in a study of CDR3 diversity in severe acne. TCRdb analysed the PCR reads with MiXCR anew, one entry per CDR3 protein. The table records 84,000 or so distinct CDR3 sequences, 45% to 50% of them present only once. Sample: blood. Receptors were obtained from a male donor in good health, serving as a control.

By proportion, this clonotype is medium-sized (0.01 to 0.1%). V is TRBV7-3 and J is TRBJ2-2, with D possibly being TRBD2 (5 bases). This CDR3 spans 16 amino acids. V was pared by 1 base and J by 7 bases, with 16 bases between. Germline CDR1 SGHTA, CDR2 FQGTGA. CDR3 sequence: CASSLMGSGSGGELFF. The DNA for the CDR3 is TGTGCCAGCAGCTTAATGGGGTCGGGGAGCGGCGGGGAGCTGTTTTTT.

This clonotype was counted ten times or more. The rearrangement uses TRBV10-3 and TRBJ2-7; D unresolved. The CDR3 is 14 amino acids. Trimming pared 10 bases from V and 2 bases from J, leaving 18 bases between. Germline values: CDR1 ENHRY, CDR2 SYGVKD. The CDR3: CATRPTSETYEQYF. CDR3 coding DNA: TGTGCCACCCGACCTACCTCAGAAACCTACGAGCAGTACTTC.

Remarks on this clonotype: The junction shows a germline mismatch at one end, possibly a read error. V gene TRBV2 combines with J gene TRBJ1-1, with TRBD1 identical over 8 bases. Germline assignment: CDR1 SNHLY and CDR2 FYNNEI. The CDR3 has 16 amino acids. The CDR3 DNA sequence: TGTGCCAGCAGTGGTCTCGGCAGGGGGCAGAACATTGAAGCTTTCTTT. It codes for CASSGLGRGQNIEAFF.

The chain joins TRBV7-8 to TRBJ1-2; 7 nucleotides match TRBD1. Germline CDR1 is SGHVS and CDR2 is FQNEAQ. This CDR3 is 16 amino acids long. Trimming at V came to 1 base and at J to 5 bases, leaving 10 bases not matched to a gene. This CDR3 is CASSLDLDRERYGYTF. The CDR3 DNA follows: TGTGCCAGCAGCTTAGACCTAGACAGGGAACGATATGGCTACACCTTC.

This clonotype came up many times. The chain uses TRBV19 and TRBJ1-4, with 7 bases lining up with TRBD1. The germline CDR1 and CDR2 sequences are LNHDA and SQIVND (reference sequence). The CDR3 runs to 14 residues. V gave up 5 bases and J gave up 7 bases; unmatched junction bases: 7. CDR3 coding DNA: TGTGCCAGTAGTCCCACAGGGGTCGGTGAAAAACTGTTTTTT. Protein product: CASSPTGVGEKLFF.

This clonotype was recorded many times. The V gene is TRBV28, the J gene TRBJ1-6; perhaps TRBD1 as D (5 bases). The CDR3 consists of 17 residues. The germline V gene has CDR1 MDHEN and CDR2 SYDVKM. V was clipped by 7 bases and J by 0 bases, with 16 bases between them. The CDR3 region has the DNA TGTGCCAGCAACGCGGGGACGCCAAGCTCCTATAATTCACCCCTCCACTTT. It translates to CASNAGTPSSYNSPLHF.

This clonotype is medium-sized within its sample. The chain combines TRBV12-3 or TRBV12-4 with TRBJ1-5; a weak D match, TRBD1 (6 bases). The V end lost 6 bases, the J end lost 2 bases, and 14 bases lay between the germline ends. The CDR3 runs 15 residues. This chain's CDR3 is CASSPPGDGNQPQHF. CDR3 DNA sequence: TGTGCCAGCAGCCCCCCAGGGGACGGCAATCAGCCCCAGCATTTT.

This clonotype has a count of ten or more. V gene TRBV9 combines with J gene TRBJ2-5, with D possibly being TRBD1 (5 bases). The germline V gene encodes CDR1 SGDLS and CDR2 YYNGEE. This CDR3 has 14 residues. The V end lost 0 bases, the J end lost 1 base, and 7 bases lay between the germline ends. The CDR3 sequence: CASSVGGLQETQYF. CDR3 sequence (DNA): TGTGCCAGCAGCGTAGGGGGCCTCCAAGAGACCCAGTACTTC.

This clonotype was counted only a few times. This rearrangement joins TRBV5-1 to TRBJ1-1; a possible D gene is TRBD1 (5 bases). Trimming shortened V by 0 bases and J by 1 base, and 10 bases separated the two germline ends. CDR1 SGHRS and CDR2 YFSETQ come from the germline V gene. The CDR3 is 15 residues long. The CDR3: CASSLAGTANTEAFF. In nucleotides, the CDR3 is TGCGCCAGCAGCTTGGCCGGGACCGCGAACACTGAAGCTTTCTTT.

The genes are TRBV25-1 and TRBJ2-7, with TRBD2 matching 9 bases. This CDR3 is 16 amino acids long. J lost 2 bases, V lost 5 bases, and 10 bases had no gene match. The germline V gene encodes CDR1 MGHDK and CDR2 SYGVNS. As DNA, the CDR3 is TGTGCCAGCAGTCGGAGCGCGGGAGGGCCCACCTACGAGCAGTACTTC. Its translation: CASSRSAGGPTYEQYF.

This chain uses TRBV11-2 with TRBJ1-4, with a possible D match to TRBD1 (6 bases). The CDR3 consists of 15 residues. CDR1 is SGHAT, CDR2 FQNNGV, per germline. Trimming took off 11 bases at V and 5 bases at J, with 21 bases between the two ends. The CDR3 region has the DNA TGTGCCTCTCGGCCGGGACAAACGATCAATGAAAAACTGTTTTTT. Translated, it gives CASRPGQTINEKLFF.

This clonotype was observed many times. The chain couples TRBV11-2 to TRBJ2-5; 7 bases align to TRBD2. V lost 1 base to trimming and J lost 4 bases; unmatched junction nucleotides: 3. This CDR3 is 14 amino acids long. Germline V gene sequence: CDR1 SGHAT, CDR2 FQNNGV. The CDR3 region is CASSLAPGGETQYF. CDR3 nucleotides: TGTGCCAGCAGCTTAGCCCCGGGGGGAGAGACCCAGTACTTC.

CDR3 in DNA: TGTGCCAGCAGTGGAGGGGCCGAGCAGTACTTC. The encoded protein is CASSGGAEQYF. V usage is TRBV2 and J usage is TRBJ2-7; D is possibly TRBD1 or TRBD2 (5 bases each). Trimming pared 4 bases from V and 6 bases from J, leaving 7 bases between. CDR1 and CDR2 from the germline V gene are SNHLY and FYNNEI. The CDR3 runs to 11 residues.

This clonotype was seen at least ten times. This chain links TRBV5-8 with TRBJ1-5; the D is unclear. V lost 0 bases, J lost 8 bases, and 12 bases lay in between. CDR1 is SGHTS, CDR2 YDEGEE, per germline. The CDR3 totals 14 residues. DNA for the CDR3: TGTGCCAGCAGCTTGGGAGATTTTGAGGAGCCCCAGCATTTT. Its translation is CASSLGDFEEPQHF.

On this clonotype itself: An end of the junction does not agree with germline; a read error may underlie this. The CDR3 nucleotides read TGTGCCAGCGGCAAGGCGACAGGGGGTTACACTGGAGCTTTCTTT. Translation: CASGKATGGYTGAFF. This rearrangement joins TRBV5-6 to TRBJ1-1, with 9 bases matching TRBD1. Germline V gives CDR1 SGHDT, CDR2 YYEEEE. This CDR3 spans 15 amino acids.

The table lists this clonotype with a few counts. The chain recombines TRBV7-9 with TRBJ2-5; 8 nucleotides align to TRBD2. The J segment lost 4 bases and the V segment lost 10 bases, leaving 11 bases of the junction unmatched. The CDR3 is 14 residues long. CDR1 is SEHNR and CDR2 is FQNEAQ in the germline V gene (reference sequence). CDR3 nucleotides: TGTGCCACCGGACTAGCTAATTGGGGAGAGACCCAGTACTTC. As protein: CATGLANWGETQYF.

In this sample, this clonotype turned up many times. J is TRBJ2-3 and V is TRBV19; 7 bases fit TRBD2. V was clipped by 7 bases and J by 2 bases; unmatched bases: 3. CDR1 is LNHDA and CDR2 is SQIVND in the germline V gene (reference sequence). The CDR3 extends over 13 amino acids. The CDR3 protein is CASKRGDTDTQYF. CDR3 DNA sequence: TGTGCCAGTAAGCGGGGAGACACAGATACGCAGTATTTT.

The V and J genes are TRBV4-2 and TRBJ1-2, with D hard to call. The CDR3 sequence is 15 residues long. Germline-derived CDR1 and CDR2 are LGHNA and YNFKEQ. Trimming cost V 1 base and J 4 bases, with 13 bases left between them. The CDR3 region is CASSQAGRSPYGYTF. CDR3 nucleotide sequence: TGTGCCAGCAGCCAAGCTGGTCGATCCCCCTATGGCTACACCTTC.

V is TRBV19 and J is TRBJ1-1; TRBD1 aligns across 8 bases. V lost 4 bases, J lost 5 bases, and 9 bases stayed unmatched. The V gene's germline CDR1 is LNHDA and CDR2 SQIVND (reference sequence). This CDR3 has 15 residues. The CDR3 nucleotides are TGTGCCAGTAGTACATGGACAGGGTTTTTAACTGAAGCTTTCTTT. This sequence encodes CASSTWTGFLTEAFF. The full variable domain, completed using reference TRBV19 and TRBJ1-1, is DGGITQSPKYLFRKEGQNVTLSCEQNLNHDAMYWYRQDPGQGLRLIYYSQIVNDFQKGDIAEGYSVSREKKESFPLTVTSAQKNPTAFYLCASSTWTGFLTEAFFGQGTRLTVV.

The gene calls are TRBV19 and TRBJ2-2; D might be TRBD1 (6 bases). Germline V lookup: CDR1 LNHDA, CDR2 SQIVND (reference sequence). V lost 9 bases and J lost 3, with 23 bases in between. The CDR3 contains 17 residues. DNA of the CDR3: TGTGCCAGCCATTTCGGACAGCGAGCAAGTCACACCGGGGAGCTGTTTTTT. This translates into CASHFGQRASHTGELFF.

This clonotype was detected ten times or more. The V call is TRBV9, the J call TRBJ2-7; D might be TRBD2 (6 bases). Germline V lookup: CDR1 SGDLS, CDR2 YYNGEE. The V and J ends lost 3 bases and 2 bases respectively, with 24 bases between them. The CDR3 contains 18 residues. The CDR3 reads CASSERAGNLRGAYEQYF. CDR3 DNA sequence: TGTGCCAGCAGCGAGAGGGCGGGAAACCTTAGGGGAGCCTACGAGCAGTACTTC.

There are many counts of this clonotype. The J gene is TRBJ1-1, the V gene TRBV6-1; D gene uncertain. The germline V gene has CDR1 MNHNS and CDR2 SASEGT. This CDR3 region has 15 residues. Between the trimmed V and J ends, which lost 0 bases and 0 bases, there was a span of 8 bases. The DNA for the CDR3 is TGTGCCAGCAGTGAAGCCCTCGCGGTGAACACTGAAGCTTTCTTT. This codes for CASSEALAVNTEAFF.

The chain couples TRBV12-3 or TRBV12-4 to TRBJ2-5, with D perhaps matching TRBD2 (6 bases). The CDR3 extends over 14 amino acids. The V end was cut by 3 bases, the J end by 1 base, with 9 bases between. CDR3 in amino acids: CASSFRDSQETQYF. The CDR3 nucleotides are TGTGCCAGCAGTTTCCGGGACTCCCAAGAGACCCAGTACTTC.

The chain has TRBV7-9 and TRBJ2-7; TRBD1 aligns across 7 bases. The germline gives CDR1 SEHNR, CDR2 FQNEAQ (reference sequence). The J segment lost 6 bases and the V segment lost 7 bases, leaving 18 bases of the junction unmatched. The CDR3 loop spans 16 amino acids. This CDR3 reads CASTTLTTGDVGEQYF. CDR3 coding DNA: TGTGCCAGCACCACCCTGACCACAGGGGACGTCGGCGAGCAGTACTTC.